This T cell receptor (beta chain) was sequenced for a study of T cells in tuberculosis. At the level of the study: CD1B tetramers identified T cells specific for mycobacterial lipid GMM. Study conclusions and caveats: Selection depended on which cryopreserved specimens were available. Active tuberculosis alpha repertoires lay closer to GMM-specific TCRs than controls'.

As to this clone: Its antigen is undetermined.

Measured with immunoSEQ multiplex PCR; TCRdb has only the in-frame clones, and not every one. The sample yields about 34,000 clones, over 85% seen once. Germline-derived CDR1 and CDR2 are SGHAT and FQNNGV. V was pared by 5 bases and J by 11 bases, with 7 bases of the junction left unmatched. The CDR3 totals 14 residues. Time point described: new active TB diagnosis, blood taken before or within 7 days of starting treatment. Patients were newly diagnosed, HIV-seronegative, and aged 18 or older. The chain links TRBV11-2 to TRBJ1-6; TRBD1 matches at 9 bases. The receptor comes from an adult with tuberculosis. The input for sequencing was PBMCs, taken at tuberculosis diagnosis. The CDR3 reads CASSLLQGATPLHF. The CDR3 region has the DNA TGTGCCAGCAGCCTACTACAGGGGGCTACACCCCTCCACTTT.